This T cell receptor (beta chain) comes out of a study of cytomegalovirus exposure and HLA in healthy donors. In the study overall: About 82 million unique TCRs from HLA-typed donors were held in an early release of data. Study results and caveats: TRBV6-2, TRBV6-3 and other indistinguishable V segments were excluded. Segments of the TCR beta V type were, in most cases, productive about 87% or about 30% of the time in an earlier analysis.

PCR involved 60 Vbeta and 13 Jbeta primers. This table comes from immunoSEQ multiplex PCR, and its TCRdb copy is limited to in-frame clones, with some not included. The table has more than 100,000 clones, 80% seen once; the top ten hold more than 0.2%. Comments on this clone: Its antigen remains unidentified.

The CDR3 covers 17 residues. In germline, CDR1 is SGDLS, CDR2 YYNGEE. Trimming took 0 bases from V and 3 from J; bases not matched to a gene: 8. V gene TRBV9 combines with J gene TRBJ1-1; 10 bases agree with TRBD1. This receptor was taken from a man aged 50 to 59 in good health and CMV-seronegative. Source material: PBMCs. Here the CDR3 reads CASSVASGQGRHTEAFF. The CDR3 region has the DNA TGTGCCAGCAGCGTAGCGTCGGGACAGGGGAGGCACACTGAAGCTTTCTTT.